This TCR beta chain was documented in a study of blood T cell repertoires in COVID-19. In the study overall: Italy, Spain and the United States were the sources of the convalescent and acute COVID-19 samples. PBMCs, B-cell-depleted T cells, or T cells provided the cDNA or gDNA that made up the material.

In the original analysis: How many nucleated cells were present was estimated from reference gene primer amplification. Using immunoSEQ multiplex PCR, the repertoire was profiled, and TCRdb retains in-frame clones only, with some absent. The DNA was the basis for D and trimming; V, J and clone size are from that table. The data show some 40,000 clones, 86% seen once. Germline CDR1 reads GTSNPN; CDR2 reads SVGIG (reference sequence). CDR3 length: 14 residues. Trimming stripped 0 bases from V and 1 base from J, with 9 bases between. This clone was recorded a few times. This sequence originates from a man in his forties or fifties with active COVID-19. V is TRBV30 and J is TRBJ1-1; D perhaps matches TRBD1 (6 bases). Sequenced sample: peripheral blood. CDR3 in DNA: TGTGCCTGGAGTGTACGGGGGGCGAACACTGAAGCTTTCTTT. Its protein product is CAWSVRGANTEAFF.